Detailed here is one TCR beta chain. Relative to the germline gene, one junction end is altered; a read error may explain this. This specimen comes from a study of CD8+CD57+ T cells in acquired aplastic anemia. An expansion of CD8+CD57+ cells by flow cytometry had been shown in patients chosen for sequencing. CDR3 and TCR beta VDJ profiling relied on a genomic DNA template. TCRdb re-called the reads through MiXCR, storing one row per CDR3 protein. The data hold about 160,000 distinct CDR3 sequences, with 71% observed a single time. Germline V gene sequence: CDR1 MNHEY, CDR2 SVGAGI. The CDR3 extends over 16 amino acids.

Material for sequencing was sorted CD4+, CD8+, or CD8+CD57+ T cells (not recorded which) from PBMCs. The origin of this receptor is a human donor with aplastic anemia. V is TRBV6-5 and J is TRBJ2-7, with TRBD2 matching 14 bases. The CDR3 nucleotides are TGTGGCAGCAGTCCCGGACTAGCGGGGGGAGCCTACGAGCAGTACTTC. It specifies CGSSPGLAGGAYEQYF.